This TCR beta chain was retrieved from a study of a mutant IDH1 vaccine in newly diagnosed glioma. This CDR3 has 15 residues. J gave up 4 bases and V 2 bases, and 4 bases lay outside the gene matches. Germline CDR1 MNHEY, CDR2 SVGAGI. Study conclusions and caveats: Of the patients, about 95% had vaccine-induced immune responses.

Method: immunoSEQ multiplex PCR; TCRdb's copy keeps in-frame clones and lacks some. This sample has 20,000 to 30,000 clones, with around 80% found just once. As for time point: week 11, during vaccination. All doses held 300 ug of mutant IDH1 20-mer peptide, with topical imiquimod. For this clone: The antigen is not known.

This specimen was PBMCs, taken from a glioma patient whose treatment included an IDH1 peptide vaccine. The receptor's source is a man aged 35 to 55 with glioma. The rearrangement joins TRBV6-5 to TRBJ2-2; 7 bases match TRBD2. The CDR3 loop is CASSYQVAGTGELFF. CDR3 bases: TGTGCCAGCAGTTACCAAGTAGCGGGCACCGGGGAGCTGTTTTTT.